Listed below are T cell receptor beta chains from one sample, sequenced in a study of blood T cell repertoires in COVID-19. Sequencing was performed with immunoSEQ multiplex PCR; in TCRdb, only in-frame clones are kept and a portion is missing. The sample has around 150,000 clones; more than 60% are singletons. Sequencing was carried out using peripheral blood. The receptors come from a man in his fifties with acute or convalescent COVID-19. The CDR3 runs from the conserved cysteine through the conserved F or W. D genes are given only for firm matches. A row's size may be missing; if present it is once, few, many or a size class.

TRBV5-6	once	TRBJ2-7	-	CASSPVDSSYEQYF	TGTGCCAGCAGCCCCGTCGACAGTTCCTACGAGCAGTACTTC
TRBV6-5	-	TRBJ2-2	TRBD1	CASRVTGVTGELFF	TGTGCCAGCAGAGTAACAGGGGTAACCGGGGAGCTGTTTTTT
TRBV4-1	few	TRBJ2-7	-	CASSQEHGSEGEQYF	TGCGCCAGCAGCCAAGAACACGGGTCCGAGGGCGAGCAGTACTTC
TRBV27	-	TRBJ1-1	TRBD1	CASSFGTGASEAFF	TGTGCCAGCAGTTTCGGGACAGGGGCTTCTGAAGCTTTCTTT
TRBV19	-	TRBJ1-2	-	CASGPSGYTF	TGTGCCAGTGGGCCCTCTGGCTACACCTTC
TRBV5-1	-	TRBJ1-4	TRBD1	CASSYGQGFNEKLFF	TGCGCCAGCAGCTATGGACAGGGCTTTAATGAAAAACTGTTTTTT
TRBV19	-	TRBJ1-3	-	CASSPQTGNSGNTIYF	TGTGCCAGTAGTCCCCAGACAGGAAACTCTGGAAACACCATATATTTT
TRBV11-3	-	TRBJ2-5	TRBD2	CASSPGLAGEETQYF	TGTGCCAGCAGCCCGGGACTAGCGGGGGAAGAGACCCAGTACTTC
TRBV10-1	-	TRBJ1-2	TRBD1	CASSESPLYRGVGHGYTF	TGCGCCAGCAGTGAGTCCCCACTCTACAGGGGCGTAGGTCATGGCTACACCTTC
TRBV29-1	-	TRBJ1-5	TRBD1	CSVEGDRGQPQHF	TGCAGCGTTGAAGGGGACAGGGGTCAGCCCCAGCATTTT
TRBV2	-	TRBJ1-5	TRBD1	CASSSTGGSNQPQHF	TGTGCCAGCAGTTCGACAGGGGGGAGCAATCAGCCCCAGCATTTT
TRBV19	-	TRBJ2-3	-	CASARVPDTQYF	TGTGCCAGTGCCCGGGTGCCAGATACGCAGTATTTT
TRBV7-7	-	TRBJ2-5	TRBD2	CASSSSGLAGQETQYF	TGTGCCAGCAGCTCGTCGGGACTAGCGGGGCAAGAGACCCAGTACTTC
TRBV10-3	-	TRBJ1-5	-	CAISETRDSQPQHF	TGTGCCATCAGTGAGACCAGGGATAGTCAGCCCCAGCATTTT
TRBV9	-	TRBJ2-3	-	CASSPHSRGGPDTQYF	TGTGCCAGCAGCCCCCACTCGCGGGGAGGCCCAGATACGCAGTATTTT
TRBV20-1	-	TRBJ2-7	TRBD1	CSAGTGGEQYF	TGCAGTGCTGGGACAGGGGGCGAGCAGTACTTC
TRBV19	few	TRBJ1-3	TRBD1	CASSIRDRGGNTIYF	TGTGCCAGTAGCATCCGGGACAGAGGTGGAAACACCATATATTTT
TRBV5-1	-	TRBJ1-1	-	CASSLQASFFMNTEAFF	TGCGCCAGCAGCTTGCAGGCCTCCTTCTTCATGAACACTGAAGCTTTCTTT
TRBV9	-	TRBJ2-7	-	CANSVSASFYEQYF	TGTGCCAACAGCGTAAGCGCATCATTCTACGAGCAGTACTTC
TRBV12-3/TRBV12-4	few	TRBJ1-5	-	CASSLAPGQPQHF	TGTGCCAGCAGTTTGGCCCCGGGGCAGCCCCAGCATTTT
TRBV30	once	TRBJ1-6	-	CAWRQAAYNSPLHF	TGTGCCTGGCGACAGGCCGCCTATAATTCACCCCTCCACTTT
TRBV19	-	TRBJ1-2	-	CASNPDPREGGGYTF	TGTGCCAGTAATCCGGATCCCAGGGAGGGCGGCGGCTACACCTTC
TRBV5-6	-	TRBJ1-5	-	CASSSWNVYRVGDQPQHF	TGTGCCAGCAGCTCATGGAATGTATACAGGGTGGGCGATCAGCCCCAGCATTTT
TRBV7-2	-	TRBJ1-1	-	CASSLATHGEAFF	TGTGCCAGCAGCTTAGCCACTCACGGTGAAGCTTTCTTT
TRBV5-1	-	TRBJ2-3	TRBD2	CASSPGLAGDLDTQYF	TGCGCCAGCAGCCCGGGACTAGCGGGGGACCTAGATACGCAGTATTTT
TRBV24-1	-	TRBJ2-3	-	CATSTSGLITDTQYF	TGTGCCACCAGTACCTCAGGGCTAATCACAGATACGCAGTATTTT
TRBV10-3	-	TRBJ1-2	TRBD1	CAISRQGANYGYTF	TGTGCCATCAGCCGACAGGGGGCTAACTATGGCTACACCTTC
TRBV7-9	-	TRBJ2-1	-	CASTPDRNSYNEQFF	TGTGCCAGCACCCCCGACAGAAACTCCTACAATGAGCAGTTCTTC
TRBV9	-	TRBJ2-3	-	CASSEGLFF	TGTGCCAGCAGCGAGGGGCTTTTTTTT
TRBV2	-	TRBJ2-1	TRBD1	CASRPRGLNNEQFF	TGTGCCAGCAGACCAAGGGGGCTGAACAATGAGCAGTTCTTC
TRBV5-1	-	TRBJ1-1	TRBD1	CASSLSGQENTEAFF	TGCGCCAGCAGCTTGTCAGGACAGGAAAACACTGAAGCTTTCTTT
TRBV30	once	TRBJ1-1	TRBD1	CAWSTWGTGRGTEAFF	TGTGCCTGGAGTACCTGGGGGACAGGGCGGGGCACTGAAGCTTTCTTT
TRBV14	-	TRBJ1-3	TRBD1	CASSRQGFGNTIYF	TGTGCCAGCAGCCGACAGGGCTTTGGAAACACCATATATTTT
TRBV18	-	TRBJ1-3	TRBD1	CASSPGQARSGNTIYF	TGTGCCAGCTCACCGGGACAGGCCCGCTCTGGAAACACCATATATTTT
TRBV7-8	-	TRBJ1-1	-	CASSLDQNTEAFF	TGTGCCAGCAGCTTAGATCAGAACACTGAAGCTTTCTTT
TRBV14	few	TRBJ2-1	-	CASSQGQANEQFF	TGTGCCAGCAGCCAAGGACAGGCCAATGAGCAGTTCTTC
TRBV19	-	TRBJ2-7	TRBD1	CASSPGTGYEQYF	TGTGCCAGTAGCCCCGGGACAGGTTACGAGCAGTACTTC
TRBV5-1	-	TRBJ1-1	TRBD1	CASSTTGTELDTEAFF	TGCGCCAGCAGCACGACAGGGACAGAATTGGACACTGAAGCTTTCTTT
TRBV20-1	few	TRBJ1-4	-	CSAHDMDSLFF	TGCAGTGCCCACGATATGGATAGCCTGTTTTTT
TRBV21-1	-	TRBJ1-2	-	CASSKRQGYGYTF	TGTGCCAGCAGCAAGCGACAGGGCTATGGCTACACCTTC
TRBV5-1	-	TRBJ1-6	TRBD1	CASSSGQGALHF	TGCGCCAGCAGCTCCGGACAGGGGGCCCTCCACTTT
TRBV11-2	-	TRBJ1-5	-	CASSPQGNQPQHF	TGTGCCAGCAGCCCGCAGGGCAATCAGCCCCAGCATTTT
TRBV20-1	-	TRBJ1-1	-	CSASQGSKNTEAFF	TGCAGTGCTAGTCAGGGGTCTAAGAACACTGAAGCTTTCTTT
TRBV30	-	TRBJ2-1	TRBD1	CAWSIRGQGEQFF	TGTGCCTGGAGTATCAGGGGGCAAGGTGAGCAGTTCTTC
TRBV3-1/TRBV3-2	-	TRBJ2-6	-	CASSHSGANVLTF	TGTGCCAGCAGCCACTCCGGGGCCAACGTCCTGACTTTC
TRBV6-6	-	TRBJ2-1	-	CASSYASGSGEQFF	TGTGCCAGCAGTTACGCGTCAGGGTCCGGTGAGCAGTTCTTC
TRBV5-5	-	TRBJ1-1	TRBD1	CASSLEGADPGAFF	TGTGCCAGCAGCTTGGAGGGGGCGGACCCGGGAGCTTTCTTT
TRBV6-6	-	TRBJ1-5	-	CASSRRTSDSNQPQHF	TGTGCCAGCAGCAGGAGGACGTCCGATAGCAATCAGCCCCAGCATTTT
TRBV11-1	-	TRBJ1-1	-	CASSLDRNTEAFF	TGTGCCAGCAGCTTAGACAGGAACACTGAAGCTTTCTTT
TRBV6-5	-	TRBJ2-3	-	CASSYNSGSDTQYF	TGTGCCAGCAGTTACAATTCAGGGTCAGATACGCAGTATTTT
TRBV5-4	-	TRBJ2-3	TRBD2	CASTLGLAGVGDTQYF	TGTGCCAGCACCTTGGGACTAGCGGGGGTTGGAGATACGCAGTATTTT
TRBV19	-	TRBJ2-7	TRBD2	CASSNSGDEQYF	TGTGCCAGTAGTAATAGCGGGGACGAGCAGTACTTC
TRBV15	once	TRBJ2-2	-	CATSRDISGELFF	TGTGCCACCAGCAGAGATATATCGGGGGAGCTGTTTTTT
TRBV7-9	-	TRBJ1-4	-	CASSLGQGTNEKLFF	TGTGCCAGCAGCTTAGGGCAGGGCACTAATGAAAAACTGTTTTTT
TRBV7-2	-	TRBJ1-4	-	CASSKGGGSEKLFF	TGTGCCAGCAGCAAGGGCGGGGGCAGCGAAAAACTGTTTTTT
TRBV13	few	TRBJ2-3	TRBD1	CASSPGTETTSTDTQYF	TGTGCCAGCAGCCCTGGGACAGAGACTACTAGCACAGATACGCAGTATTTT
TRBV19	-	TRBJ2-2	TRBD1	CASSLRDRDTGELFF	TGTGCCAGTAGTCTCCGGGACAGGGACACCGGGGAGCTGTTTTTT